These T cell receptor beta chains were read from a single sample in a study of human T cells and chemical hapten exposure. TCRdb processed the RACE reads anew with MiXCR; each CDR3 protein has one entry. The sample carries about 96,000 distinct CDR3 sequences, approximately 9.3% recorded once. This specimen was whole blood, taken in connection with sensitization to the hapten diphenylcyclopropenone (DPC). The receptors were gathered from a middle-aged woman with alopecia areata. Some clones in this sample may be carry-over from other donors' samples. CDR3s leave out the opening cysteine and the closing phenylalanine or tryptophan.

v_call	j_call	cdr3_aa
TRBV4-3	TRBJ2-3	ASSQENSGRTNRLTDTQY
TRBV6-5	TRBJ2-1	ASSYMGEGYNEQF
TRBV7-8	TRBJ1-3	ASSLSAGSGNTIY
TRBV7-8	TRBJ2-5	ASSPSDIRETQY
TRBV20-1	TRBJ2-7	SARDPLAYQYEQY
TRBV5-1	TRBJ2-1	ASSTLRGQGEQF
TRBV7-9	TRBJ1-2	ASSFAGQGYT
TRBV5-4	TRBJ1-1	ASSLAKIEEAF
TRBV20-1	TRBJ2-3	SARDPRTAGDTQY
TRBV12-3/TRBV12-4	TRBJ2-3	ASSLSSSGRADTQY
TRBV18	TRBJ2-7	ASRRRDRDYEQY
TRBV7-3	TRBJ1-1	ASSLTSAGGSFGTEAF
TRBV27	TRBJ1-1	ASSLTANTEAF
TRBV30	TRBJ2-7	AWWREGRSNEQY
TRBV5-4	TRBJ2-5	ASSLRQGAETQY
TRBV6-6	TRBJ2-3	AEGGGTDTQY
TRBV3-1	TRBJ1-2	ASSPSSMGYT